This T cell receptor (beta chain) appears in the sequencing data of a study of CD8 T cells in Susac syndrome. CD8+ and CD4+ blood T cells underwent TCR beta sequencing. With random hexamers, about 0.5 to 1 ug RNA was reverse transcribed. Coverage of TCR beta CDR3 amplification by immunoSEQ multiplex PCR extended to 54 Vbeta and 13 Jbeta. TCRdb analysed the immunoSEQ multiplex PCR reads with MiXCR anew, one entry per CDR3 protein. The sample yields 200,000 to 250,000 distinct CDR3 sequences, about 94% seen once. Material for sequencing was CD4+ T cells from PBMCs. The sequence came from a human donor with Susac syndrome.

The CDR3 DNA follows: TGCAGTGTTGGGACTCCACTAGGCTATGAGCAGTTCTTC. Translating gives CSVGTPLGYEQFF. The genes are TRBV20-1 and TRBJ2-1, with a possible D match to TRBD2 (6 bases). V was trimmed by 7 bases and J by 8 bases, leaving 18 bases between them. The germline V gene has CDR1 DFQATT and CDR2 SNEGSKA (reference sequence). This CDR3 has 13 residues.